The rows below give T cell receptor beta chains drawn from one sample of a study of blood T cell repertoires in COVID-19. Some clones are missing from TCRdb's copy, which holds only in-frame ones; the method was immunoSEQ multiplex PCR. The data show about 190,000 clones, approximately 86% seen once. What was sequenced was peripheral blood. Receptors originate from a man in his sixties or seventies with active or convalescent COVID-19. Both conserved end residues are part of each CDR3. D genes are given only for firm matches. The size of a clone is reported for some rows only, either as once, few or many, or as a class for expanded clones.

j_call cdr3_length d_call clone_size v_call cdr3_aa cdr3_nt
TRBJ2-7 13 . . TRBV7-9 CASSSTLAYEQYF TGTGCCAGCAGCTCGACGCTAGCCTACGAGCAGTACTTC
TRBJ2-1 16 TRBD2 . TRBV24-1 CATSDQAGPTYNEQFF TGTGCCACCAGTGATCAAGCGGGACCTACCTACAATGAGCAGTTCTTC
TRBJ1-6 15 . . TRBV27 CASSPQGFGNSPLHF TGTGCCAGCAGTCCGCAGGGGTTCGGTAATTCACCCCTCCACTTT
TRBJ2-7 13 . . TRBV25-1 CASREGSLYEQYF TGTGCCAGCAGAGAGGGATCCCTATACGAGCAGTACTTC
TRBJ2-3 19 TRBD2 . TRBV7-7 CASSFIRGETPVATDTQYF TGTGCCAGCAGCTTCATACGGGGGGAGACTCCGGTTGCTACAGATACGCAGTATTTT
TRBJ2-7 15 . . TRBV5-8 CASSLGVYRPYEQYF TGTGCCAGCAGCTTGGGAGTTTACAGGCCCTACGAGCAGTACTTC
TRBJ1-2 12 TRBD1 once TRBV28 CACTGASYGYTF TGTGCCTGCACAGGGGCGAGCTATGGCTACACCTTC
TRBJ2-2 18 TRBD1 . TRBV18 CASSPTNPGGANTGELFF TGTGCCAGCTCCCCTACCAACCCAGGGGGCGCGAACACCGGGGAGCTGTTTTTT
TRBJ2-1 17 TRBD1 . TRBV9 CASSAAPGTAAYNEQFF TGTGCCAGCAGCGCTGCACCCGGGACAGCCGCCTACAATGAGCAGTTCTTC
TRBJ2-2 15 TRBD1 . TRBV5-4 CASSGRQGRAGELFF TGTGCCAGCAGCGGCCGACAGGGAAGGGCCGGGGAGCTGTTTTTT
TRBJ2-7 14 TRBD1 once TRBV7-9 CASSQDRGAHEQYF TGTGCCAGCAGCCAGGACAGGGGGGCCCACGAGCAGTACTTC
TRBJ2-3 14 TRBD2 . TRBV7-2 CASSSMVAGGTQYF TGTGCCAGCAGCTCTATGGTAGCGGGAGGGACGCAGTATTTT
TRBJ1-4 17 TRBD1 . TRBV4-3 CASSQDTGGVGNEKLFF TGCGCCAGCAGCCAGGACACAGGGGGCGTCGGTAATGAAAAACTGTTTTTT
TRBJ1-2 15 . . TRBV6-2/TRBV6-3 CASTPGGITNYGYTF TGTGCCAGCACCCCTGGGGGGATCACTAACTATGGCTACACCTTC
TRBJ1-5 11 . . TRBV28 CASSRVQPQHF TGTGCCAGCAGCCGGGTTCAGCCCCAGCATTTT
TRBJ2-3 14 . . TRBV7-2 CASSLASAIDTQYF TGTGCCAGCAGCTTAGCGTCCGCGATAGATACGCAGTATTTT
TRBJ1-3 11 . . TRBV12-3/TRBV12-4 CANGRRGTIYF TGTGCCAATGGCCGTCGGGGCACCATATATTTT
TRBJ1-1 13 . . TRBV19 CASSIEVNTEAFF TGTGCCAGTAGTATCGAGGTGAACACTGAAGCTTTCTTT
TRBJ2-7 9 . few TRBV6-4 CARRHEQYF TGTGCCAGGCGCCACGAGCAGTACTTC
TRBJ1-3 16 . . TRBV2 CASSPSDRSSGNTIYF TGTGCCAGCAGCCCCTCCGACAGGAGCTCTGGAAACACCATATATTTT
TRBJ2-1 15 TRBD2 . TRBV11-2 CASSFSRTSGLREFF TGTGCCAGCAGCTTTAGTAGGACTAGCGGCCTGCGGGAGTTCTTC
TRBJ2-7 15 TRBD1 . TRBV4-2 CASSQALGQSYEQYF TGTGCCAGCAGCCAAGCTTTGGGACAGAGTTACGAGCAGTACTTC
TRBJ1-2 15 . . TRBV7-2 CASSLALRENYGYTF TGTGCCAGCAGCTTAGCTTTGAGGGAAAACTATGGCTACACCTTC
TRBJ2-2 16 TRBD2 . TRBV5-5 CASSQSGGAGTGELFF TGTGCCAGCAGCCAGAGCGGGGGGGCCGGCACCGGGGAGCTGTTTTTT
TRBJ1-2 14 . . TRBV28 CASSPGGGARGYTF TGTGCCAGCAGTCCGGGGGGAGGGGCTCGTGGCTACACCTTC
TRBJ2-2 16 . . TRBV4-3 CASSQRPGGNTGELFF TGCGCCAGCAGCCAACGACCCGGGGGGAACACCGGGGAGCTGTTTTTT
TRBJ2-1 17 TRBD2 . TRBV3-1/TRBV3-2 CASSQELSGGLGNEQFF TGTGCCAGCAGCCAAGAACTGTCGGGGGGGTTGGGGAATGAGCAGTTCTTC
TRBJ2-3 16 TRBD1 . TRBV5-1 CASSPGYGQGTDTQYF TGCGCCAGCAGCCCTGGCTACGGACAGGGCACAGATACGCAGTATTTT